What follows describes a single T cell receptor beta chain. Its antigen is not identified. This sample was taken from a study of T-cell memory formation after mild COVID-19. Findings and limits, study-wide: Among contracting clones, CD4+ were mainly CM/EM and CD8+ enriched in EMRA. The appearance of some responding clones in pre-infection memory suggested that cross-reactive memory joined. Later expanders leaned CD4+, whereas clones that contracted between day 15 and 85 were balanced CD4/CD8.

Constant-segment primers and 5'RACE yielded cDNA libraries for TCR alpha and TCR beta, each carrying sample barcodes and UMIs. MiXCR, applied by TCRdb to the 5' RACE reads, yields one record per CDR3 protein. The sample has about 610,000 distinct CDR3 sequences, roughly 17% seen once; the top ten hold roughly 7.8%. The CDR3 is 15 amino acids. Germline V gene lookup returns CDR1 MGHRA and CDR2 YSYEKL. Trimming at V came to 3 bases and at J to 3 bases, leaving 4 bases not matched to a gene. This TCR came from an adult woman who had mild COVID-19 (a few samples of this study predate the infection). Cell type and time point are not known. The material sequenced was PBMCs or a T cell subset sorted from them (not recorded which). The gene calls are TRBV4-1 and TRBJ1-5, with 8 nucleotides matching TRBD1. In DNA, the CDR3 is TGCGCCAGCAGCCAGGGCCAGGGGGCCAATCAGCCCCAGCATTTT. This sequence encodes CASSQGQGANQPQHF.